A single sample gave rise to the 6 T cell receptor beta chains below, sequenced in a study of response to subunit inactivated influenza vaccine. Each CDR3 protein gets one entry after TCRdb re-called the RT-PCR reads with MiXCR. Found here are 160,000 or so distinct CDR3 sequences, 11% of them singletons; the top ten hold over 10%. The sample in question was non-naive T cells sorted from PBMCs, obtained roughly 6 weeks after vaccination. Source of these receptors: a man aged 50 to 60 who received an inactivated influenza vaccine.

J is TRBJ2-1 and V is TRBV12-3 or TRBV12-4, with 10 bases identical to TRBD2. This CDR3 is 13 amino acids long. V shed 8 bases, J shed 4 bases, and the junction held 2 bases outside the gene matches. The CDR3 sequence: CASETSGYNEQFF. For the CDR3, the DNA is TGTGCCAGCGAGACTAGCGGGTACAATGAGCAGTTCTTC.

This chain links TRBV28 with TRBJ1-5; D ambiguous. CDR1 and CDR2 from the germline V gene are MDHEN and SYDVKM. This CDR3 spans 15 amino acids. Trimming removed 7 bases at V and 0 bases at J, with 13 bases between. The CDR3 sequence is CASTISWASNQPQHF. CDR3 coding DNA: TGTGCCAGCACCATCTCGTGGGCTAGCAATCAGCCCCAGCATTTT. Together with reference TRBV28 and TRBJ1-5, the CDR3 gives the full variable domain: DVKVTQSSRYLVKRTGEKVFLECVQDMDHENMFWYRQDPGLGLRLIYFSYDVKMKEKGDIPEGYSVSREKKERFSLILESASTNQTSMYLCASTISWASNQPQHFGDGTRLSIL.

This rearrangement joins TRBV23-1 to TRBJ2-3; 13 bases map to TRBD2. TRBV23-1 is placed among ORFs of uncertain function. The CDR3 totals 19 residues. The J segment lost 3 bases and the V segment lost 2 bases, leaving 11 bases of the junction unmatched. CDR3 in DNA: TGCGCCAGCAGTCAACCTCCCGGGACTAGCGGGAAGGGGACAGATACGCAGTATTTT. It is translated as CASSQPPGTSGKGTDTQYF.

This clonotype was counted only a few times. The V and J genes are TRBV4-1 and TRBJ2-7, with 9 bases identical to TRBD2. J lost 5 bases, V lost 1 base, and 9 bases had no gene match. CDR1 is MGHRA, CDR2 YSYEKL, per germline. CDR3 length: 16 amino acids. The CDR3 DNA is TGCGCCAGCAGCCAAGGCTTTGGCGGGGGGGCGAACGAGCAGTACTTC. This translates into CASSQGFGGGANEQYF.

V gene TRBV5-1 combines with J gene TRBJ1-1, with D tentatively TRBD1 (6 bases). The germline V and J ends were trimmed by 3 bases and 5 bases, with 17 bases remaining between them. CDR3 length equals 15 residues. Per the germline V gene, CDR1 is SGHRS and CDR2 is YFSETQ. The CDR3 sequence: CASSSTGSRGTEAFF. CDR3 sequence (DNA): TGCGCCAGCAGCTCTACAGGGTCACGGGGGACTGAAGCTTTCTTT.

The chain recombines TRBV6-5 with TRBJ1-4; 9 positions agree with TRBD1. The germline V gene encodes CDR1 MNHEY and CDR2 SVGAGI. The V segment lost 4 bases and the J segment 7 bases; nucleotides outside the gene matches: 7. The CDR3 runs 15 residues. The CDR3 coding sequence is TGTGCCAGCAGTTTAACAGGGGGCAGCGGTGAAAAACTGTTTTTT. Its protein is CASSLTGGSGEKLFF.